This paragraph covers one T cell receptor beta chain sequence. Its antigen is currently unknown. They isolated at least 7 million PBMCs from each sample. Total RNA, at least 5.5 micrograms per sample, came from PBMCs. The data were obtained in a study of blood T cells in healthy people across ages. Primers used in a second PCR of roughly 6 to 11 cycles were a sample-barcoded 5' primer and a J-beta primer mix. The study obtained at least 3 million CDR3-containing paired-end reads from every sample. TCRdb reanalysed the 5' RACE reads using MiXCR and keeps one entry per CDR3 protein. The sample includes 800,000 or so distinct CDR3 sequences, about 62% of them seen just once. The V segment lost 4 bases and the J segment 1 base; nucleotides outside the gene matches: 6. The CDR3 covers 17 residues. Broader study findings: Aged donors had fewer naive CD4+ cells and lower diversity than long-lived donors.

Sequencing used blood. The chain couples TRBV12-3 or TRBV12-4 to TRBJ2-2; 10 bases align to TRBD1. This sequence was found in a young man in good health. The CDR3 here is CASSSGQGRKNTGELFF. The CDR3 DNA sequence: TGTGCCAGCAGTTCGGGACAGGGGAGGAAGAACACCGGGGAGCTGTTTTTT.